This is a list of T cell receptor beta chains from one sample in a study of T-cell reconstitution after alpha-beta-depleted transplantation in children. TCRdb reprocessed the PCR reads with MiXCR, giving one entry per CDR3 protein. The table lists over 200,000 distinct CDR3 sequences, under 9.5% of them singletons, with 5% to 7% in the top ten. Specimen: PBMCs from the stem cell graft donor, collected from the stem cell graft. All receptors come from a human donor who donated a stem cell graft to a child with acute lymphoblastic leukemia. CDR3s include the opening cysteine and the closing phenylalanine or tryptophan. The order of the fields is V gene, clone size, D gene, J gene, CDR3 DNA, CDR3 protein. D genes are given only for firm matches. Size tells how often a clone was seen (once, few, many) or the class of an expanded clone, and some rows leave it out.

TRBV6-5	many	TRBD2	TRBJ2-3	TGTGCCAGCAGTTACGGCCTAGCGGGGGGTTCGGATACGCAGTATTTT	CASSYGLAGGSDTQYF
TRBV27	few	NA	TRBJ1-6	TGTGCCAGCAATGCCGGACAGAGCTCCTATAATTCACCCCTCCACTTT	CASNAGQSSYNSPLHF
TRBV20-1	NA	TRBD1	TRBJ2-7	TGCAGTGCCAGAGCGGACAGGAGGGAGCAGTACTTC	CSARADRREQYF
TRBV5-1	NA	NA	TRBJ1-2	TGCGCCAGCACCCCGAGAGGAACAGGGAGTCAGAACTATGGCTACACCTTC	CASTPRGTGSQNYGYTF
TRBV18	few	NA	TRBJ2-5	TGTGCCAGCTCACCACCGCCGACTGTAGAGACCCAGTACTTC	CASSPPPTVETQYF
TRBV19	NA	NA	TRBJ2-5	TGTGCCAGTAGTACGGACGGACAAGAGACCCAGTACTTC	CASSTDGQETQYF
TRBV28	many	TRBD1	TRBJ1-5	TGTGCCAGCAGTCTATGGACAGGAACTCAGCCCCAGCATTTT	CASSLWTGTQPQHF
TRBV3-1	few	NA	TRBJ2-5	TGTGCCAGCAGCTCCGAATGGGAGACCCAGTACTTC	CASSSEWETQYF
TRBV12-3/TRBV12-4	once	TRBD1	TRBJ1-2	TGTGCCAGCAGTCCCGGACAGGTGGACGGCTACACCTTC	CASSPGQVDGYTF
TRBV7-6	few	NA	TRBJ1-1	TGTGCCAGCAGCCTTGGACGGGGACCGACTGAAGCTTTCTTT	CASSLGRGPTEAFF
TRBV10-2	few	NA	TRBJ1-1	TGCGCCAGCAGGGGGGGAATTGTGGACACTGAAGCTTTCTTT	CASRGGIVDTEAFF
TRBV7-8	few	TRBD1	TRBJ1-6	TGTGCCAGCAGCTTATTGCAGGGGGATAATTCACCCCTCCACTTT	CASSLLQGDNSPLHF
TRBV20-1	NA	NA	TRBJ2-2	TGCAGTGCTTCGCGACTAGGAAACACCGGGGAGCTGTTTTTT	CSASRLGNTGELFF
TRBV14	few	NA	TRBJ2-5	TGTGCCAGCAGCCAACCCAGGGGTCCGCAAGAGACCCAGTACTTC	CASSQPRGPQETQYF
TRBV7-8	few	TRBD1	TRBJ2-5	TGTGCCAGCAGCAAAGGGGCGGGACAGGGTTTGGAGACCCAGTACTTC	CASSKGAGQGLETQYF
TRBV20-1	many	NA	TRBJ1-3	TGCAGTGCTGCAGACTTGAGCTCTGGAAACACCATATATTTT	CSAADLSSGNTIYF
TRBV5-5	many	NA	TRBJ2-4	TGTGCCAGCAGCTTGAATGCCCAGGGCTCAGACATTCAGTACTTC	CASSLNAQGSDIQYF
TRBV12-3/TRBV12-4	few	NA	TRBJ1-1	TGTGCCAGCAGTAGAGGTCGCGGGAACACTGAAGCTTTCTTT	CASSRGRGNTEAFF
TRBV6-2/TRBV6-3	many	TRBD2	TRBJ2-7	TGTGCCAGCAGTCTTAGCGGGGGGAATTCCTACGAGCAGTACTTC	CASSLSGGNSYEQYF
TRBV10-3	few	TRBD2	TRBJ2-1	TGTGCCACAGGGCTAGCGGGGGGGATCAGATACAATGAGCAGTTCTTC	CATGLAGGIRYNEQFF
TRBV20-1	many	NA	TRBJ1-1	TGCAGTGCTGAGCGGAACACTGAAGCTTTCTTT	CSAERNTEAFF
TRBV4-3	few	NA	TRBJ1-6	TGCGCCAGCAGCCAAGTGACAGCCAATTCACCCCTCCACTTT	CASSQVTANSPLHF
TRBV5-1	many	TRBD1	TRBJ1-1	TGCGCCAGCAGCAGGGACAGGGCCTTGAACACTGAAGCTTTCTTT	CASSRDRALNTEAFF
TRBV24-1	NA	NA	TRBJ1-5	TGTGCCACCAGTGATGGGAGTTGGAACCAGGGGTATCATTTT	CATSDGSWNQGYHF
TRBV7-9	few	NA	TRBJ1-1	TGTGCCAGCAGCTCCTCGAGCAGGTGGAACACTGAAGCTTTCTTT	CASSSSSRWNTEAFF
TRBV5-1	few	TRBD1	TRBJ1-2	TGCGCCAGCAGCGCGGACAGGGTTGACGGCTACACCTTC	CASSADRVDGYTF
TRBV15	NA	TRBD2	TRBJ2-1	TGTGCCACCAGCGGTTCGTACGGGGGGACCTACAATGAGCAGTTCTTC	CATSGSYGGTYNEQFF
TRBV3-1	few	NA	TRBJ2-2	TGTGCCAGCAGGCAATGGGACACCTCGAACACCGGGGAGCTGTTTTTT	CASRQWDTSNTGELFF
TRBV5-1	few	TRBD1	TRBJ1-3	TGCGCCAGCAGCCAGGGACAGATCTCTGGAAACACCATATATTTT	CASSQGQISGNTIYF
TRBV6-1	many	NA	TRBJ1-3	TGTGCCAGCACCCCTGCGGGCTCTGGAAACACCATATATTTT	CASTPAGSGNTIYF
TRBV27	few	TRBD2	TRBJ2-2	TGTGCCAGCAGTTTAAGGGCGGTTACTAGCGGGGGTAACACCGGGGAGCTGTTTTTT	CASSLRAVTSGGNTGELFF
TRBV11-3	many	NA	TRBJ1-1	TGTGCCAGCAGCTTAACCGGAGGGGACACTGAAGCTTTCTTT	CASSLTGGDTEAFF
TRBV29-1	many	NA	TRBJ1-1	TGCAGCGTTGATGTTCAGAACACTGAAGCTTTCTTT	CSVDVQNTEAFF
TRBV12-3/TRBV12-4	many	NA	TRBJ1-2	TGTGCCAGCAGTTTTAAGGCAGCTGGCGGCTACACCTTC	CASSFKAAGGYTF
TRBV6-2/TRBV6-3	NA	NA	TRBJ2-7	TGTGCCAGCAGTTACAGTATCCAAGTCGTCGATAAAGGGTACGAGCAGTACTTC	CASSYSIQVVDKGYEQYF
TRBV4-2	few	NA	TRBJ2-1	TGTGCCAGCAGCCAAGATGGGGCGACAAATGAGCAGTTCTTC	CASSQDGATNEQFF
TRBV5-1	few	NA	TRBJ1-1	TGCGCCAGCAGCTTGGTAGGGGGGGCTGGTGATGGGGACACTGAAGCTTTCTTT	CASSLVGGAGDGDTEAFF
TRBV6-2/TRBV6-3	many	NA	TRBJ2-1	TGTGCCAGCAGTTACTCGAAGCAGTTCTTC	CASSYSKQFF
TRBV20-1	few	NA	TRBJ2-7	TGCAGTGCTAGTCCACTGGACAGTGGGACCTACGAGCAGTACTTC	CSASPLDSGTYEQYF
TRBV15	few	NA	TRBJ1-5	TGTGCCACCAGCAGAGAAATAAACGGGGTTTCGGGCAATCAGCCCCAGCATTTT	CATSREINGVSGNQPQHF
TRBV12-3/TRBV12-4	few	NA	TRBJ1-1	TGTGCCAGCAGTTTTGGGCAGGGTTACACTGAAGCTTTCTTT	CASSFGQGYTEAFF
TRBV3-1	few	NA	TRBJ1-2	TGTGCCAGCAGCCATCCCCCGAGTGGCTACACCTTC	CASSHPPSGYTF
TRBV5-1	NA	TRBD1	TRBJ2-7	TGCGCCAGCCACTTCGGTCAGGGGGACGAGCAGTACTTC	CASHFGQGDEQYF
TRBV20-1	NA	NA	TRBJ1-5	TGCAGTGCTTTGACAGCCCCTAGCAATCAGCCCCAGCATTTT	CSALTAPSNQPQHF
TRBV27	many	TRBD2	TRBJ2-7	TGTGCCAGCAGCACAAGACTAGCGGGGGCCGAGCAGTACTTC	CASSTRLAGAEQYF
TRBV12-3/TRBV12-4	many	NA	TRBJ2-3	TGTGCCAGCAGGTCGGACTTAAGGGCAGATACGCAGTATTTT	CASRSDLRADTQYF
TRBV20-1	many	TRBD2	TRBJ2-1	TGCAGTGCTTCCCGTAGCGGGAAAACCTACAATGAGCAGTTCTTC	CSASRSGKTYNEQFF